The entry below describes one T cell receptor beta chain. Its matching antigen is unknown. Germline V gene sequence: CDR1 MNHEY, CDR2 SVGEGT. The ends were cut back, 3 bases at V and 5 bases at J, with 19 bases in the middle. The CDR3 totals 16 residues. The sample belongs to a study of T cell repertoires in cytomegalovirus infection. Study-level background: Both recently identified HLA-C-restricted and well-studied HLA-B-restricted CMV epitopes were used in the study. From public TCR beta signatures came an indication of both CMV infection and matching HLA type. Notes on the study in general: Summed public TCR beta family frequency identified CMV carriers bearing the relevant HLA. Clonotype analysis showed dominance of the ex vivo response by HLA-C-restricted CMV-specific TCR beta clonotypes.

TCRdb re-called the reads with MiXCR, one entry per CDR3 protein. The sample consists of about 400,000 distinct CDR3 sequences, about 35% of them appearing once. The chain combines TRBV6-2 or TRBV6-3 with TRBJ2-5, with D perhaps assigned TRBD1 or TRBD2 (5 bases each). This specimen consisted of cultured PBMCs, obtained from culture after CMV antigen stimulation. The TCR sequence derives from a human donor in good health (CMV status not recorded). Some clones in this sample may be carry-over from other donors' samples. CDR3 nucleotides: TGTGCCAGCAGTTATCCGGGACGAAGGTTTGTTGAGACCCAGTACTTC. It encodes CASSYPGRRFVETQYF.